This entry features one T cell receptor (beta chain) sequence. The antigen remains undetermined. The data are from a study of T cell repertoires in cytomegalovirus infection. Findings and limits, study-wide: Dominating the ex vivo response were HLA-C-restricted CMV-specific TCR beta clonotypes. People with CMV and the relevant HLA were identified by cumulative public TCR beta family frequency.

TCRdb passed the reads through MiXCR, listing each CDR3 protein once. Here the sample spans around 740,000 distinct CDR3 sequences, roughly 36% being singletons. The CDR3 has 12 amino acids. V lost 9 bases to trimming and J lost 6 bases, with 11 bases between them. CDR1 and CDR2 (germline): KGHDR, SFDVKD. The receptor was derived from a human donor in good health (CMV status not recorded). Some clones in this sample may be carry-over from other donors' samples. The chain recombines TRBV24-1 with TRBJ1-5; D unresolved. Sequencing was done on a sample of PBMCs. The CDR3 DNA follows: TGTGCCACCCGGGCTCCCGGTCAGCCCCAGCATTTT. This encodes CATRAPGQPQHF.